The subject of this entry is one TCR beta chain. The clone's antigen remains unknown. No base quality information exists; no much larger clone differs at one position. This same CDR3 is encoded by further DNA sequences in the sample. TCR beta CDR3 regions were sequenced from DNA using the immunoSEQ hsTCRbeta Kit. For the original study's pipeline: TCR sequencing data were analysed with the ImmunoSEQ Analyzer. T cell clonality was defined as 1 minus Pielou's evenness, calculated on productive rearrangements. The inverse Simpson index, applied to productive templates, was used to measure T cell diversity. T cell density was defined as TCR beta template counts normalized to usable DNA, with usable DNA estimated by amplification and sequencing of housekeeping genes. Two-sided Kruskal-Wallis tests were used to compare TCR metrics across histologic stages. TCRdb mirrors the immuneACCESS table, restricted to in-frame sequences. Some clones are absent from its copies; in checked studies, under half trace to an unresolved V gene, and the reason for the others is unknown. V, J and clone size derive from that table, while D and trimming were established from the DNA sequence. The sample table records about 6,500 clones; around 86% of these occur just once. Roughly 3.5% of the sample is held by the ten biggest clonotypes.

Including the terminal cysteine and phenylalanine, the CDR3 comprises 13 residues. Only CDR3 DNA remains: 39 bases, in frame from the first base. CDR1 is given as SNHLY and CDR2 as FYNNEI, both from the germline V gene. V is pared back by 5 bases and J by 4 bases, with 9 bases lying between the germline termini. This sample stems from a study of immune evolution from preneoplasia to lung adenocarcinoma listed by TCRdb under 2021. Regarding the study in general: HLA loss of heterozygosity was seen in approximately 6.5%, 16% and 36% of AIS, MIA and ADC lesions, and in no AAH lesions. According to the study, over a hundred samples went through TCR sequencing. The immune data were integrated with whole exome sequencing and methylation data from the same cohort of nodules. The sample size was set by how many specimens were available, not by a prior power calculation. Resected precursor lesions (AAH, AIS, MIA) and invasive adenocarcinomas were compared with paired morphologically normal lung tissue. The TCR sequencing data were obtained from around 46 patients. The overall cohort comprised 53 patients with pulmonary nodules who underwent surgical resection. Immune contexture across lung adenocarcinoma precursors and invasive adenocarcinoma was profiled using immune gene expression, TCR sequencing and multiplex immunofluorescence. Class I HLA alleles were inferred from exome data with POLYSOLVER, and allele-specific HLA loss was detected with LOHHLA. General conclusions and limits of the study: The findings were based on association rather than direct causation, and larger cohorts with long-term follow-up and longitudinal biopsies were deemed needed. T cell clonality was highest in KRAS-mutant nodules compared with EGFR-mutant or double wild-type lesions. Top T cell clone frequencies were highest in normal lung and appeared to decrease progressively from AAH through AIS, MIA and invasive adenocarcinoma. Clonality was highest in normal lung, while later-stage lesions appeared to have lower clonality but higher T cell density and diversity. Because every patient came from Japan and China, how well the results apply to Western populations was uncertain.

The patients had resection in Japan or China between the mid-2010s and the late 2010s. Two lung cancer pathologists independently reviewed H&E slides to confirm the histologic diagnosis of every case. To enrich premalignant or tumor cells for nucleic acid extraction, macro-dissection was performed after pathologic assessment. DNA was isolated from FFPE tissue using the AllPrep DNA/RNA FFPE Kit. What was sequenced was FFPE invasive lung adenocarcinoma tissue. Taken with the paper, the label for cell subset or site translates to: frankly invasive lung adenocarcinoma (ADC). Here the chain combines TRBV2 and TRBJ1-5; matching of 5 bases hints at TRBD1 as the D gene. The receptor's source is a person between 60 and 70 years old with lung adenocarcinoma. The CDR3 reads CASSRDSNQPQHF. Read as DNA, the sequence is TGTGCCAGCAGTAGGGACTCTAATCAGCCCCAGCATTTT.